These 26 T cell receptor beta chains came from one sample sequenced in a study of circulating and synovial CD4+ cells in juvenile arthritis. Sequencing used immunoSEQ multiplex PCR; TCRdb keeps in-frame clones, though not all of them. The table records about 32,000 clones, about 96% of them present only once. Sequenced: CD4+ T cells from blood. All receptors derive from a human donor with juvenile idiopathic arthritis.

The V gene is TRBV19, the J gene TRBJ2-2, with 7 bases aligning to TRBD2. Germline assignment: CDR1 LNHDA and CDR2 SQIVND (reference sequence). J was trimmed by 3 bases and V by 1 base; bases with no gene match: 5. The CDR3 contains 16 residues. CDR3 bases: TGTGCCAGTAGTATAGCGGGGGGTCGGTACACCGGGGAGCTGTTTTTT. This translates into CASSIAGGRYTGELFF.

The chain carries TRBV5-1 and TRBJ2-7; 12 positions match TRBD2. Germline V gene data show CDR1 as SGHRS and CDR2 as YFSETQ. The CDR3 loop spans 16 amino acids. Trimming at V came to 3 bases and at J to 2 bases, leaving 6 bases not matched to a gene. CDR3 coding DNA: TGCGCCAGCAGCTACTCTACTAGCGGGAGGACCTACGAGCAGTACTTC. Protein product: CASSYSTSGRTYEQYF.

This chain connects TRBV6-6 to TRBJ2-2; D remains ambiguous. Deletions cut 0 bases from V and 3 bases from J, with 8 bases between. This CDR3 has 15 residues. Germline V gives CDR1 MNHNY, CDR2 SVGAGI (reference sequence). The CDR3 loop reads CASSYSKHDTGELFF. The CDR3 DNA is TGTGCCAGCAGTTACTCGAAACATGACACCGGGGAGCTGTTTTTT.

This chain connects TRBV5-4 to TRBJ2-7; weak D call: TRBD1 (5 bases). This CDR3 region has 15 residues. Germline values: CDR1 SGHNT, CDR2 YYREEE (reference sequence). Trimming removed 2 bases at V and 3 bases at J, with 15 bases between. The DNA for the CDR3 is TGTGCCAGCAGCTTCAGGGATCTACTTGTCTACGAGCAGTACTTC. Amino acids: CASSFRDLLVYEQYF.

V is TRBV5-1 and J is TRBJ2-1; TRBD2 agrees at 12 bases. In germline, CDR1 is SGHRS, CDR2 YFSETQ. CDR3 length equals 17 residues. The trim removed 2 bases at V and 8 bases at J, leaving 11 bases unmatched. The CDR3 bases are TGCGCCAGCAGCTTCTCACCCCGACTAGCGGGGGCCGATGAGCAGTTCTTC. As protein: CASSFSPRLAGADEQFF. The entire variable domain, with the rest obtained from reference TRBV5-1 and TRBJ2-1, is as follows: KAGVTQTPRYLIKTRGQQVTLSCSPISGHRSVSWYQQTPGQGLQFLFEYFSETQRNKGNFPGRFSGRQFSNSRSEMNVSTLELGDSALYLCASSFSPRLAGADEQFFGPGTRLTVL.

V gene TRBV5-1 combines with J gene TRBJ2-2; 16 bases agree with TRBD2. This CDR3 contains 17 residues. The V gene's germline CDR1 is SGHRS and CDR2 YFSETQ. With 5 bases clipped from V and 7 bases from J, the junction kept 8 bases outside the gene matches. The CDR3 protein is CASRTGTSGGAHGELFF. In DNA, the CDR3 is TGCGCCAGCAGGACCGGGACTAGCGGGGGGGCCCACGGGGAGCTGTTTTTT.

This chain connects TRBV7-2 to TRBJ2-7; 7 positions agree with TRBD2. CDR3 length: 13 residues. Germline V lookup: CDR1 SGHTA, CDR2 FQGNSA. The junction had 5 bases not matched to a gene; V was cut back by 3 bases and J by 6 bases. CDR3 in amino acids: CASSLNGRSEQYF. The CDR3 DNA reads as TGTGCCAGCAGCTTGAACGGGAGGTCCGAGCAGTACTTC.

This clone appeared a single time. The rearrangement uses TRBV2 and TRBJ2-7; tentatively, D is TRBD1 (7 bases). This CDR3 has 13 residues. Germline values: CDR1 SNHLY, CDR2 FYNNEI. Trimming took off 4 bases at V and 7 bases at J, with 14 bases between the two ends. CDR3 bases: TGTGCCAGCAGTGGACAGGGAGGTTCGGAGCAGTACTTC. Protein sequence: CASSGQGGSEQYF.

The chain recombines TRBV5-1 with TRBJ1-1; D may be TRBD1 (5 bases). This CDR3 has 13 amino acids. V was trimmed by 5 bases and J by 8 bases, leaving 16 bases between them. Germline V gene data show CDR1 as SGHRS and CDR2 as YFSETQ. The CDR3 DNA reads as TGCGCCAGCAGACTCGTGGGGGGAGGAGAAGCTTTCTTT. Its translation is CASRLVGGGEAFF.

This chain connects TRBV19 to TRBJ1-1; perhaps TRBD1 as D (6 bases). CDR1 is LNHDA and CDR2 is SQIVND in the germline V gene (reference sequence). V was clipped by 5 bases and J by 0 bases, with 16 bases between them. The CDR3 spans 16 residues. The CDR3 sequence: CASSPTGGRVNTEAFF. Written as DNA, the CDR3 is TGTGCCAGTAGTCCCACCGGGGGGCGGGTGAACACTGAAGCTTTCTTT.

The CDR3 DNA reads as TGTGCCAGCAATCCAGGACAGGGCGGCGGCTACACCTTC. Protein product: CASNPGQGGGYTF. The chain couples TRBV28 to TRBJ1-2, with TRBD1 matching 8 bases. CDR3 length equals 13 residues. Germline-derived CDR1 and CDR2 are MDHEN and SYDVKM. V gave up 7 bases and J gave up 8 bases; unmatched junction bases: 9.

This chain links TRBV5-4 with TRBJ2-5; D unresolved. The CDR3 covers 15 residues. Germline V gene data show CDR1 as SGHNT and CDR2 as YYREEE (reference sequence). The V and J ends lost 3 bases and 1 base respectively, with 13 bases between them. CDR3 bases: TGTGCCAGCAGCTCCCAGAGCGAGCTCCAAGAGACCCAGTACTTC. Its translation is CASSSQSELQETQYF. Full variable domain (rest looked up from reference TRBV5-4 and TRBJ2-5): ETGVTQSPTHLIKTRGQQVTLRCSSQSGHNTVSWYQQALGQGPQFIFQYYREEENGRGNFPPRFSGLQFPNYSSELNVNALELDDSALYLCASSSQSELQETQYFGPGTRLLVL.

The chain links TRBV7-8 to TRBJ1-3; 8 nucleotides line up with TRBD1. The CDR3 is 15 residues long. The ends lost 5 bases at V and 2 bases at J; junction bases unmatched: 5. CDR1 and CDR2 from the germline V gene are SGHVS and FQNEAQ. The CDR3 reads CASSQDRAPGNTIYF. The CDR3 nucleotides are TGTGCCAGCAGCCAGGACAGGGCTCCTGGAAACACCATATATTTT.

The chain combines TRBV5-1 with TRBJ1-3; TRBD1 matches 8 bases. V was pared by 0 bases and J by 2 bases, with 10 bases of the junction left unmatched. The CDR3 covers 18 residues. CDR1 and CDR2 from the germline V gene are SGHRS and YFSETQ. The CDR3 sequence: CASSLGYRGTTTGNTIYF. DNA for the CDR3: TGCGCCAGCAGCTTGGGATACAGGGGGACAACGACTGGAAACACCATATATTTT.

This rearrangement joins TRBV5-1 to TRBJ2-7; TRBD1 is a possible D gene (6 bases). Trimming removed 1 base at V and 7 bases at J, with 15 bases between. The CDR3 spans 14 residues. Germline CDR1 is SGHRS and CDR2 is YFSETQ. CDR3 in amino acids: CASSLFLDRQEQYF. CDR3 coding DNA: TGCGCCAGCAGCTTGTTTCTGGACAGACAAGAGCAGTACTTC.

This clone was observed once. The rearrangement links TRBV7-6 to TRBJ1-6, with a possible D match to TRBD1 (6 bases). V lost 5 bases to trimming and J lost 10 bases, with 15 bases between them. Germline-derived CDR1 and CDR2 are SGHVS and FNYEAQ. There are 14 residues in the CDR3. The CDR3: CASSHEGVESPLHF. The CDR3 DNA sequence: TGTGCCAGCAGCCACGAGGGGGTGGAATCACCCCTCCACTTT. The full variable domain, its missing parts supplied by reference TRBV7-6 and TRBJ1-6, is GAGVSQSPRYKVTKRGQDVALRCDPISGHVSLYWYRQALGQGPEFLTYFNYEAQQDKSGLPNDRFSAERPEGSISTLTIQRTEQRDSAMYRCASSHEGVESPLHFGNGTRLTVT.

The chain uses TRBV5-6 and TRBJ2-5; D remains ambiguous. Trimming stripped 0 bases from V and 4 bases from J, with 4 bases between. CDR1 SGHDT and CDR2 YYEEEE come from the germline V gene. The CDR3 sequence is 12 residues long. CDR3 loop: CASSLDGETQYF. The CDR3 DNA follows: TGTGCCAGCAGCTTGGACGGAGAGACCCAGTACTTC. Variable domain in full (rest from reference TRBV5-6 and TRBJ2-5): DAGVTQSPTHLIKTRGQQVTLRCSPKSGHDTVSWYQQALGQGPQFIFQYYEEEERQRGNFPDRFSGHQFPNYSSELNVNALLLGDSALYLCASSLDGETQYFGPGTRLLVL.

V is TRBV19 and J is TRBJ2-1; D may be TRBD1 (6 bases). Germline V gene lookup returns CDR1 LNHDA and CDR2 SQIVND (reference sequence). Trimming pared 4 bases from V and 7 bases from J, leaving 11 bases between. This CDR3 has 13 amino acids. The chain's CDR3 is CASSKAGTNEQFF. CDR3 nucleotide sequence: TGTGCCAGTAGTAAGGCAGGGACAAATGAGCAGTTCTTC. The full variable domain, completed using reference TRBV19 and TRBJ2-1, is DGGITQSPKYLFRKEGQNVTLSCEQNLNHDAMYWYRQDPGQGLRLIYYSQIVNDFQKGDIAEGYSVSREKKESFPLTVTSAQKNPTAFYLCASSKAGTNEQFFGPGTRLTVL.

The CDR3, as DNA: TGTGCCAGTAATAACAGGGGCCGCTCCCAAGAGACCCAGTACTTC. It specifies CASNNRGRSQETQYF. The chain links TRBV19 to TRBJ2-5; TRBD1 matches at 7 bases. Germline CDR1 reads LNHDA; CDR2 reads SQIVND (reference sequence). Trimming took 7 bases from V and 1 from J; bases not matched to a gene: 9. This CDR3 region has 15 residues.

The V call is TRBV9, the J call TRBJ2-7; 8 bases are shared with TRBD2. Germline V gene lookup returns CDR1 SGDLS and CDR2 YYNGEE. The CDR3 sequence is 17 residues long. After removal of 0 bases from V and 6 bases from J, the junction contained 14 bases not matched to a gene. The CDR3 is CASSVGLAGHEGGEQYF. CDR3 DNA: TGTGCCAGCAGCGTAGGCCTAGCGGGCCACGAAGGGGGCGAGCAGTACTTC.

The chain carries TRBV30 and TRBJ2-1; D is perhaps TRBD2 (7 bases). CDR1 GTSNPN and CDR2 SVGIG come from the germline V gene (reference sequence). Trimming stripped 2 bases from V and 9 bases from J, with 20 bases between. This CDR3 comprises 15 residues. The CDR3 DNA reads TGTGCCTGGAGTCGGAGGGCAGGGGAGGGAGGTGAGCAGTTCTTC. Its protein is CAWSRRAGEGGEQFF.

The V call is TRBV5-5, the J call TRBJ2-1; perhaps TRBD1 as D (6 bases). Germline V gives CDR1 SGHKS, CDR2 YYEKEE (reference sequence). This CDR3 has 16 amino acids. Trimming removed 3 bases from V and 0 bases from J, with 13 bases in between. The CDR3 coding sequence is TGTGCCAGCAGCTGGGCCGGGACACACTCCTACAATGAGCAGTTCTTC. Amino acid sequence: CASSWAGTHSYNEQFF. The full variable domain, in which reference TRBV5-5 and TRBJ2-1 provide the parts outside the CDR3, is DAGVTQSPTHLIKTRGQQVTLRCSPISGHKSVSWYQQVLGQGPQFIFQYYEKEERGRGNFPDRFSARQFPNYSSELNVNALLLGDSALYLCASSWAGTHSYNEQFFGPGTRLTVL.

This rearrangement joins TRBV7-9 to TRBJ2-7; 8 nucleotides match TRBD2. The CDR3 is made up of 15 amino acids. Unmatched junction bases numbered 12, after V lost 5 bases and J lost 6 bases. Germline V CDR1 and CDR2: SEHNR, FQNEAQ (reference sequence). The CDR3 DNA follows: TGTGCCAGCAGCCGGGAAGGGACTAGGGTCGGCGAGCAGTACTTC. It translates to CASSREGTRVGEQYF.

The genes are TRBV19 and TRBJ1-2, with D unclear. Germline-derived CDR1 and CDR2 are LNHDA and SQIVND (reference sequence). Trimming stripped 5 bases from V and 8 bases from J, with 15 bases between. The CDR3 totals 13 residues. CDR3 sequence: CASSPDRLRGYTF. Here the CDR3 DNA reads TGTGCCAGTAGTCCGGACCGACTAAGGGGCTACACCTTC. The variable domain in full, with the rest retrieved from reference TRBV19 and TRBJ1-2, is DGGITQSPKYLFRKEGQNVTLSCEQNLNHDAMYWYRQDPGQGLRLIYYSQIVNDFQKGDIAEGYSVSREKKESFPLTVTSAQKNPTAFYLCASSPDRLRGYTFGSGTRLTVV.

This sequence joins TRBV6-1 and TRBJ2-7, with no clear D. The CDR3 length is 12 residues. The V end was cut by 6 bases, the J end by 2 bases, with 8 bases between. Germline CDR1 MNHNS, CDR2 SASEGT. The DNA for the CDR3 is TGTGCCAGCAGACTGGAGCCCTACGAGCAGTACTTC. Its translation is CASRLEPYEQYF.

The chain combines TRBV5-1 with TRBJ1-1; D is perhaps TRBD1 (5 bases). CDR1 is SGHRS and CDR2 is YFSETQ in the germline V gene. The V and J ends lost 1 base and 4 bases respectively, with 14 bases between them. This CDR3 comprises 15 residues. The CDR3 loop is CASSLYFQGGTEAFF. The CDR3 bases are TGCGCCAGCAGCTTGTACTTCCAGGGAGGCACTGAAGCTTTCTTT. Full variable domain (rest looked up from reference TRBV5-1 and TRBJ1-1): KAGVTQTPRYLIKTRGQQVTLSCSPISGHRSVSWYQQTPGQGLQFLFEYFSETQRNKGNFPGRFSGRQFSNSRSEMNVSTLELGDSALYLCASSLYFQGGTEAFFGQGTRLTVV.